A single T cell receptor (beta chain) is shown here with its context. This sample was included in a study of T cell responses to AZD1222 COVID-19 vaccine. Repertoires were generated with immunoSEQ multiplex PCR, while TCRdb's copy carries only in-frame clones and drops some. The sample lists 99,000 or so clones, roughly nine tenths seen once, with 35% to 55% in the top ten. Germline values: CDR1 MDHEN, CDR2 SYDVKM. The CDR3 is 12 residues long. The ends were cut back, 11 bases at V and 5 bases at J, with 13 bases in the middle. Sequenced here: peripheral blood, sampled 28 days after the second AZD1222 dose. The receptor was derived from an adult who received the AZD1222 COVID-19 vaccine. V and J are TRBV28 and TRBJ2-1; no definite D call. CDR3 sequence: CAEGTRDNEQFF. DNA of the CDR3: TGTGCCGAAGGTACCCGGGACAATGAGCAGTTCTTC. The variable domain in full, with the rest retrieved from reference TRBV28 and TRBJ2-1, is DVKVTQSSRYLVKRTGEKVFLECVQDMDHENMFWYRQDPGLGLRLIYFSYDVKMKEKGDIPEGYSVSREKKERFSLILESASTNQTSMYLCAEGTRDNEQFFGPGTRLTVL.